This T cell receptor (beta chain) was identified during a study of shared clonotypes between healthy human individuals. Study observations and caveats: Clonotype sharing across four donors was observed for 4% to 5.5% of naive CD4 clonotypes.

As for this clone: What it binds is not known. One base away lies a much larger clone, so this may be a sequencing read error. This sample also contains other DNA sequences that code for the same CDR3.

Genomic DNA of every subset was divided equally among multiple immunoSEQ plates. Sequencing used immunoSEQ multiplex PCR; TCRdb keeps in-frame clones, though not all of them. The data show roughly 2.6 million clones, over 85% seen once. Each sample came from a Caucasian adult donor living in Nashville, Tennessee. From CD4+ cells came CD45RA+ naive and CD45RA-negative memory subsets. V lost 2 bases, J lost 4 bases, and 2 bases lay in between. This CDR3 spans 11 amino acids. CDR1 SGHRS and CDR2 YFSETQ come from the germline V gene. The clonotype was recovered from a man between 18 and 29 years old in good health. Sample: naive CD4+ T cells sorted from blood. Subset of the sample: CD45RA+ positively selected. The chain links TRBV5-1 to TRBJ2-3, with D hard to call. Here the CDR3 reads CASSFADTQYF. For the CDR3, the DNA is TGCGCCAGCAGCTTCGCAGATACGCAGTATTTT.